Presented here are 22 T cell receptor beta chains from one specimen sequenced in a study of technical replicates of blood from several donors. Sequenced by immunoSEQ multiplex PCR; TCRdb stores in-frame clones only, minus some. The sample includes about 81,000 clones, around 96% of them seen just once. Sequenced sample: T cells isolated from PBMCs. All receptors come from a human donor in good health.

This chain uses TRBV9 with TRBJ2-3; TRBD1 is a possible D gene (5 bases). The length of the CDR3 is 14 residues. Germline CDR1 reads SGDLS; CDR2 reads YYNGEE. The V and J ends lost 2 bases and 2 bases respectively, with 9 bases between them. Here the CDR3 DNA reads TGTGCCAGCAGCGTTGGACACTACACAGATACGCAGTATTTT. Translated: CASSVGHYTDTQYF.

The CDR3, as DNA: TGTGCCAGCAGCTTAGGTCGTTTCAGGGGGAATTCACCCCTCCACTTT. Amino acids: CASSLGRFRGNSPLHF. V and J are TRBV11-3 and TRBJ1-6, with 7 bases fitting TRBD1. Germline assignment: CDR1 SGHNT and CDR2 YENEEA. This CDR3 has 16 residues. The ends lost 1 base at V and 7 bases at J; junction bases unmatched: 7.

This chain uses TRBV4-1 with TRBJ1-1; possible D gene TRBD1, 5 bases. Germline lookup yields CDR1 MGHRA and CDR2 YSYEKL. V was clipped by 1 base and J by 5 bases, with 11 bases between them. The CDR3 is made up of 14 amino acids. The DNA of the CDR3 is TGCGCCAGCAGCCAAGTCGGGGGGGGTACTGAAGCTTTCTTT. This sequence encodes CASSQVGGGTEAFF.

The chain combines TRBV5-8 with TRBJ2-1; 9 nucleotides agree with TRBD1. Germline trimming cut 0 bases from V and 4 bases from J; bases unmatched to any gene: 5. This CDR3 is built from 16 residues. Per the germline V gene, CDR1 is SGHTS and CDR2 is YDEGEE. The CDR3 sequence: CASSLVRTGAYNEQFF. CDR3 in DNA: TGTGCCAGCAGCTTGGTGCGGACAGGGGCTTACAATGAGCAGTTCTTC.

The chain carries TRBV19 and TRBJ2-2, with 10 bases identical to TRBD2. Trimming cost V 5 bases and J 5 bases; bases outside gene matches: 5. CDR1 and CDR2 from the germline V gene are LNHDA and SQIVND (reference sequence). The CDR3 contains 15 residues. DNA for the CDR3: TGTGCCAGTAGTTGGCTAGCGGGAGAGACCGGGGAGCTGTTTTTT. It specifies CASSWLAGETGELFF.

The V gene is TRBV29-1, the J gene TRBJ2-7; tentative D call: TRBD2 (7 bases). The germline V and J ends were trimmed by 5 bases and 1 base, with 15 bases remaining between them. The CDR3 contains 14 residues. CDR1 is SQVTM and CDR2 is ANQGSEA in the germline V gene. CDR3: CSVPAGAGSYEQYF. CDR3 sequence (DNA): TGCAGCGTTCCCGCGGGGGCAGGGTCCTACGAGCAGTACTTC.

The chain couples TRBV19 to TRBJ1-2; D gene ambiguous. Germline V gene lookup returns CDR1 LNHDA and CDR2 SQIVND (reference sequence). Trimming took off 2 bases at V and 4 bases at J, with 14 bases between the two ends. The CDR3 covers 15 residues. CDR3 residues: CASSISGSVIYGYTF. As DNA, the CDR3 is TGTGCCAGTAGTATATCCGGGTCTGTAATCTATGGCTACACCTTC.

The table lists this clone with a few counts. V and J are TRBV4-2 and TRBJ2-2; a weak D match, TRBD2 (7 bases). V lost 2 bases to trimming and J lost 0 bases, with 10 bases between them. The CDR3 length is 16 residues. Germline assignment: CDR1 LGHNA and CDR2 YNFKEQ. The CDR3 bases are TGTGCCAGCAGCCAAAGCGGGACATCGAACACCGGGGAGCTGTTTTTT. Translating gives CASSQSGTSNTGELFF.

Written as DNA, the CDR3 is TGTGCCAGCAGTTTATGGGCAGGCTCTGGAGAGACCCAGTACTTC. Protein: CASSLWAGSGETQYF. The chain has TRBV27 and TRBJ2-5; D ambiguous. Per the germline V gene, CDR1 is MNHEY and CDR2 is SMNVEV (reference sequence). V was trimmed by 1 base and J by 4 bases, leaving 13 bases between them. The CDR3 loop spans 15 amino acids.

CDR3 in amino acids: CATEEGFGQGREQYF. The CDR3 nucleotides are TGTGCCACCGAAGAGGGTTTTGGACAGGGGAGAGAGCAGTACTTC. The chain has TRBV15 and TRBJ2-7; 9 bases map to TRBD1. This CDR3 is 15 amino acids long. Unmatched junction bases numbered 15, after V lost 8 bases and J lost 7 bases. Germline CDR1 LNHNV, CDR2 YYDKDF (reference sequence).

In its sample, this clone was seen once. This chain connects TRBV28 to TRBJ2-5; 8 bases match TRBD1. CDR3 length equals 13 residues. V lost 2 bases, J lost 5 bases, and 1 base stayed unmatched. Germline loops: CDR1 MDHEN, CDR2 SYDVKM. CDR3 loop: CASSLNRGETQYF. The CDR3 nucleotides read TGTGCCAGCAGTTTAAACAGGGGGGAGACCCAGTACTTC.

The rearrangement links TRBV10-1 to TRBJ2-1, with 10 bases lining up with TRBD2. The CDR3 sequence is 15 residues long. The V and J ends lost 7 bases and 6 bases, in that order; junction bases with no gene match: 9. Germline assignment: CDR1 WNHNN and CDR2 SYGVQD (reference sequence). CDR3 in DNA: TGCGCCAGCAACGGAGGGCTAGCGGGAGCCAATGAGCAGTTCTTC. Its translation is CASNGGLAGANEQFF.

The chain combines TRBV27 with TRBJ2-7; no definite D call. Looked up from germline, CDR1 is MNHEY and CDR2 is SMNVEV (reference sequence). V lost 4 bases and J 3 bases, leaving 10 bases between the germline ends. CDR3 length equals 13 residues. CDR3: CASSSPLNYEQYF. The CDR3 nucleotides are TGTGCCAGCAGTTCCCCACTAAACTACGAGCAGTACTTC.

The chain has TRBV7-3 and TRBJ2-1; D perhaps matches TRBD2 (6 bases). The CDR3 covers 11 residues. Trimming cost V 5 bases and J 9 bases, with 8 bases left between them. Germline lookup yields CDR1 SGHTA and CDR2 FQGTGA. This CDR3 reads CASSRGSEQFF. The CDR3 DNA is TGTGCCAGCAGCCGGGGGAGTGAGCAGTTCTTC.

The chain couples TRBV19 to TRBJ2-7, with 8 bases lining up with TRBD1. Germline-derived CDR1 and CDR2 are LNHDA and SQIVND (reference sequence). This CDR3 has 14 amino acids. After removal of 5 bases from V and 0 bases from J, the junction contained 3 bases not matched to a gene. The DNA for the CDR3 is TGTGCCAGTAGTGCCGGACAGGGCTCCTACGAGCAGTACTTC. It translates to CASSAGQGSYEQYF.

The genes are TRBV19 and TRBJ2-1; the D is unclear. This CDR3 region has 11 residues. Germline loops: CDR1 LNHDA, CDR2 SQIVND (reference sequence). Between the trimmed V and J ends, which lost 7 bases and 5 bases, there was a span of 6 bases. The CDR3 nucleotides read TGTGCCAGTACATTCAACAATGAGCAGTTCTTC. The encoded protein is CASTFNNEQFF. The full variable domain, with the rest looked up from reference TRBV19 and TRBJ2-1, is DGGITQSPKYLFRKEGQNVTLSCEQNLNHDAMYWYRQDPGQGLRLIYYSQIVNDFQKGDIAEGYSVSREKKESFPLTVTSAQKNPTAFYLCASTFNNEQFFGPGTRLTVL.

The gene calls are TRBV5-1 and TRBJ2-1; 13 bases are a match to TRBD2. The germline gives CDR1 SGHRS, CDR2 YFSETQ. The CDR3 is made up of 17 amino acids. Trimming at V came to 3 bases and at J to 2 bases, leaving 5 bases not matched to a gene. CDR3 bases: TGCGCCAGCAGCTCGGAACTAGCGGGGGGGCCCTACAATGAGCAGTTCTTC. As protein: CASSSELAGGPYNEQFF.

This clone was observed a single time. The V gene is TRBV5-1, the J gene TRBJ2-1; 12 nucleotides align to TRBD2. Per the germline V gene, CDR1 is SGHRS and CDR2 is YFSETQ. With V trimmed by 0 bases and J by 7 bases, 2 bases remained unmatched. This CDR3 region has 15 residues. The CDR3 reads CASSLVGTSGNEQFF. CDR3 DNA: TGCGCCAGCAGCTTGGTGGGGACTAGCGGGAATGAGCAGTTCTTC.

The gene calls are TRBV14 and TRBJ2-7; D uncertain. The germline V gene has CDR1 SGHDN and CDR2 FVKESK. V lost 0 bases, J lost 4 bases, and 10 bases lay in between. The CDR3 spans 14 residues. The chain's CDR3 is CASSQENRLYEQYF. CDR3 bases: TGTGCCAGCAGCCAAGAGAATCGTCTATACGAGCAGTACTTC.

J is TRBJ2-3 and V is TRBV7-8; 8 bases line up with TRBD1. The CDR3 sequence is 15 residues long. V was clipped by 5 bases and J by 4 bases; unmatched bases: 8. Germline V CDR1 and CDR2: SGHVS, FQNEAQ. The CDR3 loop reads CASSQGQAKADTQYF. In DNA, the CDR3 is TGTGCCAGCAGCCAGGGACAGGCCAAGGCAGATACGCAGTATTTT.

This sequence joins TRBV2 and TRBJ2-1, with D possibly being TRBD2 (6 bases). The CDR3 covers 13 residues. V was clipped by 5 bases and J by 8 bases, with 13 bases between them. Germline assignment: CDR1 SNHLY and CDR2 FYNNEI. The CDR3 region has the DNA TGTGCCAGCAGTCCCCCCCCTAGCGATGAGCAGTTCTTC. Protein: CASSPPPSDEQFF.

The chain links TRBV4-2 to TRBJ2-3, with 12 positions matching TRBD1. Trimming took 1 base from V and 9 from J; bases not matched to a gene: 5. The CDR3 has 15 residues. From germline, CDR1 is LGHNA and CDR2 YNFKEQ. The CDR3 sequence is CASSQGDRGLGTQYF. The CDR3 DNA reads TGTGCCAGCAGCCAAGGGGACAGGGGGCTAGGCACGCAGTATTTT.